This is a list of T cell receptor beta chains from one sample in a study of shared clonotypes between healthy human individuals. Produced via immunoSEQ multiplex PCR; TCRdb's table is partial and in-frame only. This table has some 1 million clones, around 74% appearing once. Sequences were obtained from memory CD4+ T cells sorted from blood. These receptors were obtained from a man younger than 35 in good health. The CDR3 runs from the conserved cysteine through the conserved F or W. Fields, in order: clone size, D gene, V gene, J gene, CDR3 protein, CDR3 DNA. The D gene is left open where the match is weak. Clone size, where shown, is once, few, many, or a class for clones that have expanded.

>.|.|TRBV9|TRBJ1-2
CASSRGGYGYTF
TGTGCCAGCAGCCGGGGGGGCTATGGCTACACCTTC
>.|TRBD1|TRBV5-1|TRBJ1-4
CASRRDSTNEKLFF
TGCGCCAGCAGAAGGGACAGTACAAATGAAAAACTGTTTTTT
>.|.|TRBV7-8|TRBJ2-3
CASSDWDGDHTQYF
TGTGCCAGCAGCGACTGGGACGGGGACCATACGCAGTATTTT
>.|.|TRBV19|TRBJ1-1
CASRAVGTEAFF
TGTGCCAGTAGGGCTGTTGGGACTGAAGCTTTCTTT
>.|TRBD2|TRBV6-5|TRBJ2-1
CASSYAPSGVQFF
TGTGCCAGCAGTTACGCCCCTAGCGGGGTTCAGTTCTTC
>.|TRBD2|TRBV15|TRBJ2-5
CATSRASGGARETQYF
TGTGCCACCAGCAGGGCTAGCGGGGGGGCCCGGGAGACCCAGTACTTC
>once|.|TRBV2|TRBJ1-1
CASSVTGNTEAFF
TGTGCCAGCAGTGTAACAGGGAACACTGAAGCTTTCTTT
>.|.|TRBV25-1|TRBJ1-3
CASSEWGQGNTIYF
TGTGCCAGCAGTGAATGGGGGCAGGGAAACACCATATATTTT
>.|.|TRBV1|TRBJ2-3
CTSSQDWEEFTDTQYF
TGCACCAGCAGCCAAGACTGGGAAGAGTTCACAGATACGCAGTATTTT
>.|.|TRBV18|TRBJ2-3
CASSLRGLVDTQYF
TGTGCCAGCTCACTCAGGGGTCTGGTAGATACGCAGTATTTT
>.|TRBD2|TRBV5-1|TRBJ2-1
CASTASGGANEQFF
TGCGCCAGCACCGCTAGCGGGGGGGCCAATGAGCAGTTCTTC
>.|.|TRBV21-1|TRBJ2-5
CASSKDGGGGLETQYF
TGTGCCAGCAGCAAAGACGGAGGAGGGGGCTTAGAGACCCAGTACTTC
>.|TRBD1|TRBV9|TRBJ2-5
CASSAKNRGLGETQYF
TGTGCCAGCAGCGCGAAGAACAGGGGGCTGGGAGAGACCCAGTACTTC
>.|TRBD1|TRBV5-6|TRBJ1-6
CASSRPGQGVSYNSPLHF
TGTGCCAGCAGCCGACCGGGACAGGGGGTATCCTATAATTCACCCCTCCACTTT
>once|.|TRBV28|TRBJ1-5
CASSSQGPRQGQPQHF
TGTGCCAGCAGTTCTCAGGGACCCCGGCAAGGTCAGCCCCAGCATTTT
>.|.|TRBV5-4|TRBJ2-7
CASSPELISYEQYF
TGTGCCAGCAGCCCCGAACTGATCTCCTACGAGCAGTACTTC
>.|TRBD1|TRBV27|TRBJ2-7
CASRFSWDRGYEQYF
TGTGCCAGCAGATTTTCCTGGGACAGGGGTTACGAGCAGTACTTC
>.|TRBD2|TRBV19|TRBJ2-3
CASSLQRESQYF
TGTGCCAGTAGTCTCCAGCGGGAGTCGCAGTATTTT
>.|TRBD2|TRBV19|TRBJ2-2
CASSRLAGNTGELFF
TGTGCCAGTAGTCGACTAGCGGGGAACACCGGGGAGCTGTTTTTT
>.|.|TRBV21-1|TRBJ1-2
CASSGVTGGAVYGYTF
TGTGCCAGCAGCGGGGTGACAGGGGGCGCGGTCTATGGCTACACCTTC
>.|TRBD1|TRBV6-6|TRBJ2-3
CASSWTGFTDTQYF
TGTGCCAGCAGCTGGACAGGTTTCACAGATACGCAGTATTTT
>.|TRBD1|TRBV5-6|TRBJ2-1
CASSYGQGENNEQFF
TGTGCCAGCAGTTACGGACAGGGGGAAAACAATGAGCAGTTCTTC
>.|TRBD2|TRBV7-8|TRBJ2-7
CASSLAQREILSEQYF
TGTGCCAGCAGCTTAGCGCAGCGGGAGATTCTGAGCGAGCAGTACTTC
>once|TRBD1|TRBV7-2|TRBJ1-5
CASSFTGTGPGQPQHF
TGTGCCAGCAGCTTCACCGGGACAGGGCCAGGTCAGCCCCAGCATTTT
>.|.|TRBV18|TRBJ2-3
CASSGVPSTDTQYF
TGTGCCAGCTCTGGGGTGCCGAGCACAGATACGCAGTATTTT
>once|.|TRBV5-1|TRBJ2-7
CASSNGQISNEQYF
TGCGCCAGCAGCAACGGACAGATATCCAACGAGCAGTACTTC
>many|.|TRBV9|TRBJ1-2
CASSALDTTYGYTF
TGTGCCAGCAGCGCCCTCGACACGACCTATGGCTACACCTTC
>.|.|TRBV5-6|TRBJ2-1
CASSLATFFGEQFF
TGTGCCAGCAGCTTGGCTACATTTTTCGGGGAGCAGTTCTTC
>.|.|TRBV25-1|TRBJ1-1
CASSPQQGPNTEAFF
TGTGCCAGCAGCCCCCAACAGGGTCCGAACACTGAAGCTTTCTTT
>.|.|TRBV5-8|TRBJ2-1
CASSLGASGGEQFF
TGTGCCAGCAGCTTAGGGGCAAGTGGGGGTGAGCAGTTCTTC
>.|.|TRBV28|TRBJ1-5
CASSSQQRKRVNQPQHF
TGTGCCAGCAGTTCCCAGCAGCGGAAGAGGGTAAATCAGCCCCAGCATTTT
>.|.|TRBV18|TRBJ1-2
CASSPGLNYGYTF
TGTGCCAGCTCACCTGGACTGAACTATGGCTACACCTTC
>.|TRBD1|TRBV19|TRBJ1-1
CASSREPGQLAFF
TGTGCCAGTAGTCGGGAACCGGGACAGTTGGCTTTCTTT
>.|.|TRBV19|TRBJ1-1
CASSLRQSEAFF
TGTGCCAGTAGTCTACGACAGTCTGAAGCTTTCTTT
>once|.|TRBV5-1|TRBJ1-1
CASSLAPGLNTEAFF
TGCGCCAGCAGCTTGGCCCCGGGCTTGAACACTGAAGCTTTCTTT
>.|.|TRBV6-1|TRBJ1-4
CASSEGNREGSREKLFF
TGTGCCAGCAGTGAAGGAAACAGGGAAGGGTCGCGTGAAAAACTGTTTTTT
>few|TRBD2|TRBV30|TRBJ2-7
CAWSPGGTRGYEQYF
TGTGCCTGGAGCCCGGGGGGGACTAGAGGCTACGAGCAGTACTTC
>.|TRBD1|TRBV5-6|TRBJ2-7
CASSGLTGINEQYF
TGTGCCAGCAGCGGATTGACAGGGATCAACGAGCAGTACTTC
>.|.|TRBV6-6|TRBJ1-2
CASRLDPQSDYGYTF
TGTGCCAGCAGGCTTGACCCTCAGTCTGACTATGGCTACACCTTC
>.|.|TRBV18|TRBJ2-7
CASSPKSGVEQYF
TGTGCCAGCTCACCTAAGTCTGGGGTCGAGCAGTACTTC
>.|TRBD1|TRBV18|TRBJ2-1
CASSPGQIINNEQFF
TGTGCCAGCTCACCGGGACAGATAATAAACAATGAGCAGTTCTTC
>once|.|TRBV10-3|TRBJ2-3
CAISESPGGTDTQYF
TGTGCCATCAGTGAGTCTCCAGGTGGCACAGATACGCAGTATTTT
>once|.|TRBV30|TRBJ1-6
CAWSFPGRASPLHF
TGTGCCTGGAGTTTCCCGGGACGGGCGTCACCCCTCCACTTT
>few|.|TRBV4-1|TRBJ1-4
CASSQAGQGREKLFF
TGCGCCAGCAGCCAAGCGGGCCAGGGGCGCGAAAAACTGTTTTTT
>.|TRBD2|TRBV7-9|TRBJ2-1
CASSQIGLAGIYEQFF
TGTGCCAGCAGCCAGATAGGACTAGCGGGGATCTATGAGCAGTTCTTC
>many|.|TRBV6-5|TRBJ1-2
CASSGSGTVYGGYTF
TGTGCCAGCAGTGGCTCCGGGACGGTCTATGGAGGCTACACCTTC